This T cell receptor beta chain was observed in a study of OX40 agonist ivuxolimab in advanced cancers. Background on the study: An anti-OX40 (CD134) antibody with agonistic activity, ivuxolimab, was administered to patients. Study outcomes and limitations: Researchers did not determine the expanded peripheral T cells' antigen specificity. Clones of CD4+ and CD8+ blood T cells grew by week 6 at doses of 0.1 to 3.0 mg/kg. Relatively little clonal expansion, among the lowest observed, appeared in partial responders at 0.1-3.0 mg/kg.

The repertoire was sequenced with immunoSEQ multiplex PCR; TCRdb's copy has only in-frame clones and lacks some. The sample has approximately 90,000 clones, about 89% seen once; the top ten hold roughly 4.5%. This CDR3 spans 14 amino acids. Germline lookup yields CDR1 SNHLY and CDR2 FYNNEI. V lost 5 bases and J lost 9; bases outside the gene matches: 9. This clone has a single count. Antigen unknown. This sample comprised CD4+ or CD8+ T cells sorted from blood, obtained in a trial of the OX40 agonist ivuxolimab. The receptor was derived from an adult with an advanced solid tumor such as melanoma, head and neck, liver or kidney cancer. This sequence joins TRBV2 and TRBJ1-5; 8 nucleotides agree with TRBD1. The CDR3 spells CASSSTDRGGPQHF. CDR3 nucleotide sequence: TGTGCCAGCAGTTCAACCGACAGGGGAGGGCCCCAGCATTTT.